Shown below are 14 T cell receptor beta chains from a single sample sequenced in a study of OX40 agonist ivuxolimab in advanced cancers. TCRdb's copy holds only in-frame clones and misses some; the assay was immunoSEQ multiplex PCR. The repertoire has 50,000 to 65,000 clones, 80% to 95% of them found once; the top ten carry under 15%. The sample was CD4+ or CD8+ T cells sorted from blood, taken in a trial of the OX40 agonist ivuxolimab. Receptor source: an adult with an advanced solid tumor such as melanoma, head and neck, liver or kidney cancer.

V and J are TRBV30 and TRBJ2-7; tentatively, D is TRBD1 (6 bases). Germline V CDR1 and CDR2: GTSNPN, SVGIG (reference sequence). This CDR3 region has 11 residues. The V and J ends lost 5 bases and 1 base respectively, with 6 bases between them. The CDR3 loop reads CAWGQSYEQYF. DNA of the CDR3: TGTGCCTGGGGACAGTCCTACGAGCAGTACTTC. Filled out from reference TRBV30 and TRBJ2-7, the complete variable domain reads SQTIHQWPATLVQPVGSPLSLECTVEGTSNPNLYWYRQAAGRGLQLLFYSVGIGQISSEVPQNLSASRPQDRQFILSSKKLLLSDSGFYLCAWGQSYEQYFGPGTRLTVT.

Regarding this clone: Additional DNA sequences in this sample encode the identical CDR3. The chain combines TRBV5-1 with TRBJ2-7; the match to TRBD2 covers 7 bases. The CDR3 totals 15 residues. CDR1 SGHRS and CDR2 YFSETQ come from the germline V gene. With 0 bases clipped from V and 6 bases from J, the junction kept 9 bases outside the gene matches. The CDR3 coding sequence is TGCGCCAGCAGCTTGGGTGGGGGAGGGCCACTCGAGCAGTACTTC. Translating gives CASSLGGGGPLEQYF.

The V and J genes are TRBV7-3 and TRBJ2-7, with D perhaps matching TRBD2 (6 bases). The CDR3 spans 13 residues. V lost 4 bases, J lost 4 bases, and 11 bases lay in between. In germline, CDR1 is SGHTA, CDR2 FQGTGA. CDR3 bases: TGTGCCAGCAGCTCATATAGCGGTTACGAGCAGTACTTC. It encodes CASSSYSGYEQYF.

The rearrangement links TRBV13 to TRBJ1-2; D call uncertain. Germline lookup yields CDR1 PRHDT and CDR2 FYEKMQ (reference sequence). This CDR3 spans 13 amino acids. V was trimmed by 7 bases and J by 2 bases, leaving 11 bases between them. The CDR3 sequence: CASTHLQNYGYTF. The CDR3 DNA sequence: TGTGCCAGCACCCATCTCCAGAACTATGGCTACACCTTC.

J is TRBJ2-7 and V is TRBV19; D is possibly TRBD2 (6 bases). V dropped 1 base and J dropped 2 bases, with 9 bases sitting between them. Germline CDR1 is LNHDA and CDR2 is SQIVND (reference sequence). This CDR3 region has 14 residues. CDR3 bases: TGTGCCAGTAGTATAGCCGGGAGTCCCTACGAGCAGTACTTC. It translates to CASSIAGSPYEQYF.

This clone was observed once. The chain links TRBV5-4 to TRBJ2-1, with D tentatively TRBD1 (6 bases). Trimming stripped 0 bases from V and 4 bases from J, with 17 bases between. Germline assignment: CDR1 SGHNT and CDR2 YYREEE (reference sequence). The CDR3 length is 17 residues. CDR3 DNA sequence: TGTGCCAGCAGCTTGGCCAAGTTGACAGGATTTTACAATGAGCAGTTCTTC. Translated, it gives CASSLAKLTGFYNEQFF.

This sequence joins TRBV9 and TRBJ1-2; TRBD1 matches at 7 bases. Germline assignment: CDR1 SGDLS and CDR2 YYNGEE. Trimming removed 7 bases from V and 6 bases from J; junction bases left unmatched: 9. The CDR3 covers 13 residues. The CDR3 nucleotides read TGTGCCAGCGGCGGCCAGGGGGTGAATGGCTACACCTTC. Protein product: CASGGQGVNGYTF.

The chain is built from TRBV9 and TRBJ2-1; D gene unclear. Per the germline V gene, CDR1 is SGDLS and CDR2 is YYNGEE. CDR3 size: 16 residues. The V and J ends lost 4 bases and 0 bases respectively, with 14 bases between them. CDR3 protein: CASSNHLTSSYNEQFF. Written as DNA, the CDR3 is TGTGCCAGCAGCAATCACCTAACCAGCTCCTACAATGAGCAGTTCTTC.

This chain links TRBV18 with TRBJ1-6, with a weak D call TRBD1 (6 bases). Germline assignment: CDR1 KGHSH and CDR2 LQKENI. This CDR3 spans 17 amino acids. Trimming pared 4 bases from V and 9 bases from J, leaving 22 bases between. This CDR3 reads CASSHSDRLKGLSPLHF. CDR3 in DNA: TGTGCCAGCTCACATAGCGACAGGCTAAAGGGGCTTTCACCCCTCCACTTT.

The V and J genes are TRBV29-1 and TRBJ2-7, with D possibly TRBD1 on 6 matching bases. V was trimmed by 3 bases and J by 5 bases, leaving 11 bases between them. The CDR3 sequence is 12 residues long. Looked up from germline, CDR1 is SQVTM and CDR2 is ANQGSEA. The DNA of the CDR3 is TGCAGCGTTGAGGGGGCGGTGGACGAGCAGTACTTC. Translation: CSVEGAVDEQYF.

V gene TRBV27 combines with J gene TRBJ1-6; D is unclear. The length of the CDR3 is 19 residues. The germline V gene encodes CDR1 MNHEY and CDR2 SMNVEV (reference sequence). The V end was cut by 8 bases, the J end by 0 bases, with 23 bases between. CDR3 nucleotide sequence: TGTGCCAGCGCGTTTGGGCCGATAGACCCTCGCTCCTATAATTCACCCCTCCACTTT. Protein product: CASAFGPIDPRSYNSPLHF.

The chain combines TRBV27 with TRBJ1-2; 8 positions agree with TRBD1. Germline values: CDR1 MNHEY, CDR2 SMNVEV (reference sequence). The trim removed 5 bases at V and 6 bases at J, leaving 5 bases unmatched. CDR3 size: 13 residues. DNA for the CDR3: TGTGCCAGCAGTATACACAGGGGGAATGGCTACACCTTC. Its protein is CASSIHRGNGYTF.

Here the CDR3 reads CASTQGTDTQYF. CDR3 coding DNA: TGTGCCAGCACCCAGGGCACAGATACGCAGTATTTT. The V gene is TRBV7-9, the J gene TRBJ2-3; D unclear. Trimming removed 7 bases from V and 1 base from J, with 6 bases in between. Germline CDR1 and CDR2: SEHNR and FQNEAQ (reference sequence). This CDR3 comprises 12 residues.

The J gene is TRBJ2-4, the V gene TRBV27, with TRBD1 matching over 12 bases. From germline, CDR1 is MNHEY and CDR2 SMNVEV (reference sequence). The CDR3 has 19 residues. The J segment lost 3 bases and the V segment lost 9 bases, leaving 18 bases of the junction unmatched. Here the CDR3 DNA reads TGTGCCAGGAAAACTCCGGGACAGGGGGCGCGGGTGGGCAAAAACATTCAGTACTTC. Translated: CARKTPGQGARVGKNIQYF.